This T cell receptor (beta chain) originates from a study of cytomegalovirus exposure and HLA in healthy donors. Findings and limits, study-wide: Rare TCR sequences dominated, though some public TCRs recurred in many donors. The authors listed 150 to 200 TCR beta chains as cytomegalovirus-associated. Specific recognition of CMV antigens was confirmed in vitro for a few chains (all CMV-associated).

The V gene's germline CDR1 is SGDLS and CDR2 YYNGEE. The CDR3 is made up of 16 amino acids. Germline trimming cut 4 bases from V and 8 bases from J; bases unmatched to any gene: 13. About this clone: Its antigen is still unknown.

Sequencing was performed with immunoSEQ multiplex PCR; in TCRdb, only in-frame clones are kept and a portion is missing. The sample comprises some 69,000 clones, about 94% of which are singletons, and about 4.1% rests with the top ten. The clonotype was recovered from a man younger than 35 in good health and CMV-seropositive. Specimen: PBMCs. The rearrangement links TRBV9 to TRBJ2-1, with 9 bases that match TRBD2. Here the CDR3 reads CASSPLQRPSGDEQFF. The CDR3 coding sequence is TGTGCCAGCAGCCCACTCCAACGGCCTAGCGGGGATGAGCAGTTCTTC.